These 18 T cell receptor beta chains originate from one sample sequenced in a study of T cell clonality in common variable immunodeficiency. Points from the study as a whole: Common variable immunodeficiency TCR beta sequences reportedly had fewer deletions and N-nucleotide insertions.

Their antigens remain unidentified. The assay was immunoSEQ multiplex PCR, and TCRdb's table has in-frame clones only and misses some. Sampling found thousands of clones, none seen once. Sequencing input: peripheral blood mononuclear cells. The source of these receptors is a human donor with common variable immunodeficiency.

Worth noting for this clone: The missing CDR3 end, 3 residues past where the read stops, is filled in from the germline J gene. V is TRBV6-2 or TRBV6-3 and J is TRBJ2-7; 11 bases fit TRBD2. Unmatched junction bases numbered 3, after V lost 4 bases and J lost 4 bases. The CDR3 consists of 14 residues. CDR1 is MNHEY, CDR2 SVGEGT, per germline. The CDR3 protein is CASSLLAGDYEQYF. The DNA read from the CDR3 is TGTGCCAGCAGTTTACTAGCGGGAGATTACGAG.

This clone came up a few times. The read ends 3 residues early relative to the CDR3; the germline J gene fills the gap. V gene TRBV6-1 combines with J gene TRBJ2-7; no clear D gene. V lost 3 bases and J lost 0, with 9 bases in between. Germline loops: CDR1 MNHNS, CDR2 SASEGT. This CDR3 is built from 14 residues. The CDR3 reads CASSDAASSYEQYF. The DNA read from the CDR3 is TGTGCCAGCAGTGACGCGGCGAGCTCCTACGAG.

A few counts support this clone. One end of the junction does not line up with germline, which may come from a read error. The read halts 3 residues ahead of the CDR3 end, with the missing end drawn from the germline J gene. The chain employs TRBV7-7 and TRBJ2-5; 9 bases align to TRBD1. The CDR3 runs to 14 residues. Germline-derived CDR1 and CDR2 are SSHAT and FNYEAQ (reference sequence). The sequenced part of the CDR3 DNA is TGTGCTAGCAGCCCTACAGGGGGCAGGGAGACC. This codes for CASSPTGGRET. The whole CDR3 sequence reads CASSPTGGRETQYF.

Of note for this clone: The sequenced fragment ends 3 residues before the CDR3 boundary, so the rest is inferred from the germline J gene. J is TRBJ2-1 and V is TRBV6-2 or TRBV6-3; D gene uncertain. V was pared by 0 bases and J by 9 bases, with 9 bases between. Germline values: CDR1 MNHEY, CDR2 SVGEGT. The CDR3 runs to 13 residues. The CDR3 sequence is CASSYSPLGEQFF. The CDR3 DNA, read in part, is TGTGCCAGCAGTTACTCCCCCCTCGGTGAG.

Regarding this clone: The read ends 3 residues before the CDR3 terminus; that terminus is restored from the germline J gene. The chain is built from TRBV6-2 or TRBV6-3 and TRBJ2-7; weak D call: TRBD2 (6 bases). V lost 6 bases and J lost 3, with 9 bases in between. This CDR3 comprises 12 residues. Germline values: CDR1 MNHEY, CDR2 SVGEGT. CDR3 DNA (partial): TGTGCCAGCAGGACGGGACTCTACGAG. As protein: CASRTGLYE. The CDR3 reads in full as CASRTGLYEQYF.

About this clone itself: Coverage ceases 3 residues before the CDR3 finishes, and the germline J gene fills in the end. The chain has TRBV7-2 and TRBJ2-7; 8 nucleotides agree with TRBD1. V dropped 2 bases and J dropped 4; count of bases not matched to a gene: 7. The CDR3 is made up of 15 amino acids. The V gene's germline CDR1 is SGHTA and CDR2 FQGNSA. The CDR3 loop is CASSLIPGGAYEQYF. CDR3 bases read: TGTGCCAGCAGCTTAATTCCAGGGGGCGCGTACGAG.

Regarding this clone: The junction and the germline gene differ at one end; a read error may be behind it. The CDR3 end falls 3 residues outside the read, so it is completed with the germline J gene. This chain links TRBV7-7 with TRBJ2-3; 10 bases line up with TRBD1. The CDR3 runs 16 residues. Germline CDR1 SSHAT, CDR2 FNYEAQ (reference sequence). CDR3 region: CASSSGQGTSTDTQYF. The part of the CDR3 DNA that was read is TGTGCTAGCAGCTCGGGACAGGGGACCAGCACAGATACG.

Only a few counts were recorded for this clone. The read gets to within 3 residues of the CDR3 end, and the germline J gene fills in the rest. The rearrangement uses TRBV18 and TRBJ2-5; 7 bases fit TRBD2. Losses at the gene ends were 3 bases for V and 5 bases for J; bases not matched to a gene: 9. The CDR3 is made up of 15 amino acids. From germline, CDR1 is KGHSH and CDR2 LQKENI. The sequenced CDR3 bases are TGTGCCAGCTCACCCCTTGCCCAGGGAGGGGAGACC. This encodes CASSPLAQGGET. The CDR3 as a whole reads CASSPLAQGGETQYF.

A word on this clone: With the read ending 3 residues before the CDR3 end, the germline J gene is used to fill in that end. The genes are TRBV6-2 or TRBV6-3 and TRBJ2-3; TRBD2 matches at 10 bases. The length of the CDR3 is 15 residues. The ends lost 5 bases at V and 0 bases at J; junction bases unmatched: 2. CDR1 and CDR2 from the germline V gene are MNHEY and SVGEGT. The DNA read from the CDR3 is TGTGCCAGCAGTCGGACTAGCGGAAGCACAGATACG. Residues: CASSRTSGSTDT. The CDR3 in its entirety is CASSRTSGSTDTQYF.

By share of the sample, this clone is medium-sized. The read terminates 3 residues ahead of where the CDR3 ends, so the germline J gene completes it. This chain joins TRBV6-4 and TRBJ2-6, with TRBD2 identical over 10 bases. CDR3 length: 17 amino acids. Looked up from germline, CDR1 is MRHNA and CDR2 is SNTAGT. V was clipped by 2 bases and J by 0 bases; unmatched bases: 1. The part of the CDR3 DNA that was read is TGTGCCAGCAGTGACCTAGCGGGAGACTCTGGGGCCAACGTC. It translates to CASSDLAGDSGANV. In full, the CDR3 is CASSDLAGDSGANVLTF.

This clone was observed a few times. The CDR3 extends 3 residues past the end of the read, so its final part is completed from the germline J gene. The chain carries TRBV19 and TRBJ2-1, with 10 bases lining up with TRBD2. J lost 6 bases, V lost 6 bases, and 8 bases had no gene match. The CDR3 runs 15 residues. Germline loops: CDR1 LNHDA, CDR2 SQIVND (reference sequence). The DNA read from the CDR3 is TGTGCCAGTAGCGGGGGTCTAGCGGGAGTCAATGAG. The encoded protein is CASSGGLAGVNE. The CDR3 in full is CASSGGLAGVNEQFF.

This clone has just a few counts. The read falls 3 residues short of the CDR3 end, and the missing part is taken from the germline J gene. The chain combines TRBV7-9 with TRBJ2-2; 9 bases are shared with TRBD2. This CDR3 is 15 amino acids long. The trim removed 8 bases at V and 1 base at J, leaving 5 bases unmatched. Germline CDR1 is SEHNR and CDR2 is FQNEAQ (reference sequence). The CDR3 region is CASDGLAMNTGELFF. The sequenced CDR3 bases are TGTGCCAGCGACGGACTAGCGATGAACACCGGGGAG.

This clone appeared a few times. The CDR3 end lies 3 residues beyond the end of the read and is filled in from the germline J gene. The chain links TRBV7-6 to TRBJ2-7, with D perhaps matching TRBD1 (6 bases). With 1 base removed from V and 3 bases from J, the gap between germline ends came to 13 bases. The CDR3 consists of 15 residues. CDR1 SGHVS and CDR2 FNYEAQ come from the germline V gene. The CDR3 reads CASSLGGGRYYEQYF. The part of the CDR3 DNA that was read is TGTGCCAGCAGCTTAGGAGGGGGACGTTACTACGAG.

This clone was seen only a few times. The read ends 3 residues early relative to the CDR3; the germline J gene fills the gap. The chain has TRBV18 and TRBJ1-1, with D perhaps matching TRBD1 (5 bases). The V gene lost 6 bases and the J gene lost 7 bases, with 18 bases spanning the gap. There are 14 residues in the CDR3. Germline V gives CDR1 KGHSH, CDR2 LQKENI. CDR3 sequence: CASSPEGRGVEAFF. The CDR3 DNA, read in part, is TGTGCCAGCTCTCCAGAGGGGAGGGGAGTTGAA.

CDR3 region: CSALLVRGDYGYTF. CDR3 bases read: TGCAGTGCCCTACTAGTGCGGGGGGACTATGGC. This chain uses TRBV20-1 with TRBJ1-2; tentative D call: TRBD1 (5 bases). The DNA ends 3 residues before the CDR3 does, and the rest of the CDR3 is filled in from the germline J gene. This CDR3 region has 14 residues. Germline V gene data show CDR1 as DFQATT and CDR2 as SNEGSKA (reference sequence). V dropped 6 bases and J dropped 3 bases, with 17 bases sitting between them.

Details on this clone: Read coverage stops 3 residues before the CDR3 terminus; the germline J gene supplies the remainder. The chain uses TRBV2 and TRBJ2-3; 7 bases agree with TRBD2. This CDR3 is 15 amino acids long. Germline V gives CDR1 SNHLY, CDR2 FYNNEI. V was pared by 11 bases and J by 2 bases, with 13 bases of the junction left unmatched. The DNA read from the CDR3 is TGTGCCTCCCAGTCGAGAGCGGGACCCACAGATACG. It codes for CASQSRAGPTDT. The CDR3 in full is CASQSRAGPTDTQYF. Complete variable domain (other parts from reference TRBV2 and TRBJ2-3): EPEVTQTPSHQVTQMGQEVILRCVPISNHLYFYWYRQILGQKVEFLVSFYNNEISEKSEIFDDQFSVERPDGSNFTLKIRSTKLEDSAMYFCASQSRAGPTDTQYFGPGTRLTVL.

Partial CDR3 DNA: TGTGCCAGCAGTGAAGGGCAGGGGGCAACATACGAG. Its translation is CASSEGQGATYE. The entire CDR3 reads CASSEGQGATYEQYF. V gene TRBV2 combines with J gene TRBJ2-7; TRBD1 matches 8 bases. The CDR3 extends 3 residues past the end of the read, so its final part is completed from the germline J gene. The CDR3 consists of 15 residues. Germline-derived CDR1 and CDR2 are SNHLY and FYNNEI. The J segment lost 4 bases and the V segment lost 1 base, leaving 6 bases of the junction unmatched.

This clone was found a few times. The observed sequence ends 3 residues before the CDR3 terminus, with the missing tail filled in from the germline J gene. This chain links TRBV6-2 or TRBV6-3 with TRBJ2-3; TRBD2 aligns across 8 bases. With V trimmed by 2 bases and J by 6 bases, 4 bases remained unmatched. Germline V lookup: CDR1 MNHEY, CDR2 SVGEGT. The CDR3 runs 14 residues. CDR3 amino acids: CASSYGAGADTQYF. The covered CDR3 bases are TGTGCCAGCAGTTACGGAGCGGGAGCGGATACG.